This T cell receptor beta chain originates from a study of identical twins. TCRdb fed the 5' RACE reads into MiXCR, producing one record per CDR3 protein. The data hold around 690,000 distinct CDR3 sequences, with approximately 22% observed a single time. The CDR3 sequence is 16 residues long. Looked up from germline, CDR1 is SQVTM and CDR2 is ANQGSEA. Deletions cut 0 bases from V and 2 bases from J, with 15 bases between. These records were also assigned to another study, of T cells expressing NK-cell markers. That study reports: It was sorted CD3+CD56-NKG2C+, CD3+CD56+NKG2C- and CD3+CD56+NKG2C+ T cells that provided the TCR beta repertoires. Within the sequenced cohort of eight donors, seven exhibited HCMV seropositivity and one was seronegative. For about six donors, the dominant NKG2C+ clonotypes made up roughly 1.0-8% of their CD8+ T cells. In a handful of donors, dominant clonotypes made up roughly 28.3-65% of CD3+CD56-NKG2C+ cells.

The source of this sequence is a woman younger than 30 in good health. Source material: PBMCs. The chain is built from TRBV29-1 and TRBJ2-3; D remains ambiguous. CDR3 nucleotides: TGCAGCGTTGAAGATCGTATGAGACTCTCCACAGATACGCAGTATTTT. Translation: CSVEDRMRLSTDTQYF.